These T cell receptor beta chains were read from a single sample in a study of regulatory T cells in long-lasting Graves disease. TCRdb itself ran the multiplex PCR reads through MiXCR, one entry per CDR3 protein. The repertoire includes fewer than 650,000 distinct CDR3 sequences, less than 20% of them detected once, and around a sixth sits in the top ten. These data are also associated with another study on T cells in Graves' hyperthyroidism and ophthalmopathy.

Sequences were derived from peripheral blood mononuclear cells (PBMCs), sampled at new diagnosis, from a patient treated with antithyroid drugs. The receptors here all came from a woman in her 30s with Graves disease. CDR3s include the opening cysteine and the closing phenylalanine or tryptophan.

v_gene: TRBV24-1; j_gene: TRBJ2-5; CDR3aa: CATSGFGGQQETQYF
v_gene: TRBV13; j_gene: TRBJ2-5; CDR3aa: CASSLGYRTGGWETQYF
v_gene: TRBV20-1; j_gene: TRBJ2-3; CDR3aa: CSARGLAGAPDTQYF
v_gene: TRBV28; j_gene: TRBJ1-3; CDR3aa: CASSAIRRGNTIYF
v_gene: TRBV7-3; j_gene: TRBJ1-1; CDR3aa: CASSLGERGEAFF
v_gene: TRBV28; j_gene: TRBJ1-4; CDR3aa: CASREGANEKLFF
v_gene: TRBV7-9; j_gene: TRBJ2-2; CDR3aa: CASSPSGTANTGELFF
v_gene: TRBV7-2; j_gene: TRBJ1-1; CDR3aa: CASSQQTGGITEAFF
v_gene: TRBV30; j_gene: TRBJ1-2; CDR3aa: CAWSVGQLYGYTF
v_gene: TRBV7-9; j_gene: TRBJ2-6; CDR3aa: CASSFPSDLFGANVLTF
v_gene: TRBV20-1; j_gene: TRBJ2-1; CDR3aa: CSARLGERSGRAYDEQFF
v_gene: TRBV2; j_gene: TRBJ2-5; CDR3aa: CASSETVAGVGETQYF
v_gene: TRBV28; j_gene: TRBJ2-7; CDR3aa: CASSFSLAYEQYF
v_gene: TRBV19; j_gene: TRBJ2-1; CDR3aa: CASSIDLWERDEQFF
v_gene: TRBV4-1; j_gene: TRBJ1-5; CDR3aa: CASSQYDKNQPQHF
v_gene: TRBV27; j_gene: TRBJ1-1; CDR3aa: CASTKRQGMNTEAFF
v_gene: TRBV6-1; j_gene: TRBJ1-1; CDR3aa: CASNGAGGMSTEAFF
v_gene: TRBV28; j_gene: TRBJ2-7; CDR3aa: CASCLAGDDYEQYF
v_gene: TRBV5-1; j_gene: TRBJ2-3; CDR3aa: CASSLFSGGTKLADTQYF
v_gene: TRBV3-1; j_gene: TRBJ2-4; CDR3aa: CASSRLAEGIQYF
v_gene: TRBV29-1; j_gene: TRBJ1-4; CDR3aa: CSVEENDRGSLWHNEKLFF
v_gene: TRBV12-3/TRBV12-4; j_gene: TRBJ2-7; CDR3aa: CASSPLTGPGRYEQYF
v_gene: TRBV30; j_gene: TRBJ2-7; CDR3aa: CVFAGGETSYEQYF
v_gene: TRBV20-1; j_gene: TRBJ2-5; CDR3aa: CSAPPGWSQETQYF
v_gene: TRBV3-1; j_gene: TRBJ2-1; CDR3aa: CASSQGLGPLGGVEQFF
v_gene: TRBV20-1; j_gene: TRBJ1-5; CDR3aa: CSAKSMRGEGPQHF
v_gene: TRBV6-1; j_gene: TRBJ1-1; CDR3aa: CASSESANTEAFF
v_gene: TRBV28; j_gene: TRBJ1-5; CDR3aa: CASREVDSNQPQHF
v_gene: TRBV6-1; j_gene: TRBJ2-1; CDR3aa: CASWSGPALAEGGIWGEQFF
v_gene: TRBV28; j_gene: TRBJ2-7; CDR3aa: CASTSLASGNYEQYF
v_gene: TRBV29-1; j_gene: TRBJ2-1; CDR3aa: CSAEWTYNEQFF
v_gene: TRBV20-1; j_gene: TRBJ1-5; CDR3aa: CSAIQGTANQPQHF
v_gene: TRBV28; j_gene: TRBJ2-7; CDR3aa: CAVVTTYEQYF
v_gene: TRBV28; j_gene: TRBJ1-2; CDR3aa: CASSFLHGYTF
v_gene: TRBV30; j_gene: TRBJ2-7; CDR3aa: CACATGNRYEQYF
v_gene: TRBV30; j_gene: TRBJ2-3; CDR3aa: CAWSEGQATDTQYF
v_gene: TRBV6-2/TRBV6-3; j_gene: TRBJ1-2; CDR3aa: CASSYRGFSAYGYTF
v_gene: TRBV5-5; j_gene: TRBJ1-5; CDR3aa: CASSLVGSAYSNQPQHF
v_gene: TRBV11-2; j_gene: TRBJ2-2; CDR3aa: CASSLVAGELFF
v_gene: TRBV24-1; j_gene: TRBJ1-2; CDR3aa: CATSDPGRGYTF
v_gene: TRBV7-9; j_gene: TRBJ2-7; CDR3aa: CASSFWTGQVKGEQYF
v_gene: TRBV7-2; j_gene: TRBJ2-6; CDR3aa: CASSPSGGGLAGANVLTF